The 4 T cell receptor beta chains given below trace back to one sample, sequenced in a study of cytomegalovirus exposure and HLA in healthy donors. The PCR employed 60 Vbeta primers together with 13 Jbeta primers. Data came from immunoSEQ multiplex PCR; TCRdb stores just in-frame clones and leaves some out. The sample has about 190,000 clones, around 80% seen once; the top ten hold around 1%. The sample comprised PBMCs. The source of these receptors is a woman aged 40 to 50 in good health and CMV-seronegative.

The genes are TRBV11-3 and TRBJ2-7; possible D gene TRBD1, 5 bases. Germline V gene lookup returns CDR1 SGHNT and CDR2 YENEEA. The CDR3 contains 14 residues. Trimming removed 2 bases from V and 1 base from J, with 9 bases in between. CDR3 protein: CASSLRQTSYEQYF. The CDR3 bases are TGTGCCAGCAGCTTAAGACAGACATCCTACGAGCAGTACTTC.

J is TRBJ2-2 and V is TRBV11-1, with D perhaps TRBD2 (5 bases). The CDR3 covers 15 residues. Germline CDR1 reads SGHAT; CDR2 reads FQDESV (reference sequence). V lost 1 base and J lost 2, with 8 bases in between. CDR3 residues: CASSLGSGNTGELFF. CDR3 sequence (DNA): TGTGCCAGCAGCTTAGGGTCGGGAAACACCGGGGAGCTGTTTTTT.

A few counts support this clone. The CDR3 DNA sequence: TGTGCCAGCAGCTGGACTAGCGTAGGAGATACGCAGTATTTT. This codes for CASSWTSVGDTQYF. The rearrangement links TRBV7-9 to TRBJ2-3, with 9 bases lining up with TRBD2. The CDR3 runs 14 residues. Germline trimming cut 4 bases from V and 5 bases from J; bases unmatched to any gene: 4. Germline CDR1 and CDR2: SEHNR and FQNEAQ (reference sequence).

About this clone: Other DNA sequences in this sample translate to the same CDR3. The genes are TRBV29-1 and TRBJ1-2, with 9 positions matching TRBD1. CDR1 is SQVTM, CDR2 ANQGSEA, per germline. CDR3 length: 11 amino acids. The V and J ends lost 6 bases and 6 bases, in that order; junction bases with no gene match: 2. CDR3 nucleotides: TGCAGCGTGGGACAGGGTGATGGCTACACCTTC. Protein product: CSVGQGDGYTF.